This T cell receptor (beta chain) was recorded in a study of T cell responses to AZD1222 COVID-19 vaccine. Study-level findings and limits: Repertoires were collected only later (after the peak T cell response had occurred).

The CDR3 has 15 residues. CDR1 SEHNR and CDR2 FQNEAQ come from the germline V gene (reference sequence). Trimming removed 3 bases at V and 1 base at J, with 12 bases between. As for this clone: Its target is not known.

Method: immunoSEQ multiplex PCR; TCRdb's copy keeps in-frame clones and lacks some. The table includes approximately 56,000 clones, 70% to 90% detected once. This receptor was taken from an adult in good health. Specimen: peripheral blood, collected on day 0 of AZD1222 vaccination. V and J are TRBV7-9 and TRBJ1-1; tentatively, D is TRBD1 (5 bases). CDR3 DNA sequence: TGTGCCAGCAGCTTTACACCGGGACCGAACACTGAAGCTTTCTTT. Translating it yields CASSFTPGPNTEAFF.